These T cell receptor beta chains were read from a single sample in a study of blood T cell repertoires in COVID-19. Assay used: immunoSEQ multiplex PCR; TCRdb lists only in-frame clones, some missing. The sample lists about 250,000 clones, 85% to 90% occurring once. The sample taken for sequencing was PBMCs or T cells enriched from blood (not recorded which). The receptors here all came from a man aged 40-50 years who had recovered from COVID-19. Each CDR3 is given with its conserved first and last residue. A D gene is named only where the DNA matches it firmly. Some rows have no size entry. The others give once, few or many, or a class for an expanded clone.

>TRBJ2-1|-|TRBV5-4|TRBD2
CASSLKTGLAGLNEQFF
TGTGCCAGCAGCTTAAAAACAGGACTAGCGGGTCTGAATGAGCAGTTCTTC
>TRBJ2-4|-|TRBV19|-
CASRVPGSSGIQYF
TGTGCCAGTAGAGTGCCCGGAAGCTCAGGCATTCAGTACTTC
>TRBJ2-7|once|TRBV28|-
CASSLVGTPREQYF
TGTGCCAGCAGTTTGGTGGGGACTCCACGCGAGCAGTACTTC
>TRBJ2-3|-|TRBV28|TRBD2
CASIPLAGGPQYF
TGTGCCAGCATCCCTCTAGCGGGAGGTCCGCAGTATTTT
>TRBJ2-3|-|TRBV30|-
CAWSVGPGVRDTQYF
TGTGCCTGGAGTGTGGGGCCAGGGGTAAGGGATACGCAGTATTTT
>TRBJ1-2|-|TRBV5-8|-
CASSPGDGYTF
TGTGCCAGCAGCCCGGGGGATGGCTACACCTTC
>TRBJ2-1|-|TRBV11-1|TRBD1
CASSPGGALRNEQFF
TGTGCCAGCAGTCCAGGGGGCGCGCTCAGGAATGAGCAGTTCTTC
>TRBJ2-1|-|TRBV5-4|TRBD2
CASSLAGTSGVYNEQFF
TGTGCCAGCAGCTTGGCCGGGACTAGCGGGGTCTACAATGAGCAGTTCTTC
>TRBJ2-7|-|TRBV28|TRBD2
CASSSPGLAGGSLLREQYF
TGTGCCAGCAGTTCCCCGGGACTAGCGGGAGGGTCCCTGTTGAGGGAGCAGTACTTC
>TRBJ2-1|-|TRBV6-2/TRBV6-3|-
CASSPSTRNEQFF
TGTGCCAGCAGCCCATCGACTCGGAATGAGCAGTTCTTC
>TRBJ1-1|-|TRBV19|-
CASSIGRGVGAEAFF
TGTGCCAGTAGTATAGGCCGCGGGGTCGGTGCTGAAGCTTTCTTT
>TRBJ2-3|-|TRBV5-1|TRBD1
CASSSPSIGQGTKDTQYF
TGCGCCAGCAGCTCCCCCTCAATAGGACAGGGAACCAAAGATACGCAGTATTTT
>TRBJ2-3|-|TRBV5-1|-
CASIRGTTRTDTQYF
TGCGCCAGCATTAGAGGGACAACTCGCACAGATACGCAGTATTTT
>TRBJ1-5|-|TRBV12-5|-
CASLGDWDNQPQHF
TGTGCTAGCCTGGGAGACTGGGACAATCAGCCCCAGCATTTT
>TRBJ1-2|few|TRBV27|-
CASSLRRNYGYTF
TGTGCCAGCAGTTTACGGAGAAACTATGGCTACACCTTC
>TRBJ1-2|-|TRBV9|TRBD1
CASSVTGARAGYTF
TGTGCCAGCAGCGTCACAGGGGCACGGGCGGGCTACACCTTC
>TRBJ2-5|-|TRBV10-3|TRBD1
CAISENRGETQYF
TGTGCCATCAGTGAGAACAGGGGAGAGACCCAGTACTTC
>TRBJ1-1|-|TRBV7-9|-
CASKPILRGLNTEAFF
TGTGCCAGCAAGCCCATCCTCAGGGGTCTGAACACTGAAGCTTTCTTT
>TRBJ1-2|once|TRBV10-3|-
CAISEEIFTGTKGGYTF
TGTGCCATCAGTGAGGAAATTTTCACCGGGACAAAGGGGGGCTACACCTTC
>TRBJ1-1|-|TRBV2|-
CASSEGREAFF
TGTGCCAGCAGTGAAGGGCGGGAAGCTTTCTTT
>TRBJ1-1|-|TRBV28|TRBD1
CASSLWGQGLFTEAFF
TGTGCCAGCAGTTTATGGGGACAGGGTCTTTTCACTGAAGCTTTCTTT
>TRBJ2-7|-|TRBV4-1|-
CASSQESGVVYEQYF
TGCGCCAGCAGCCAAGAATCAGGGGTCGTGTACGAGCAGTACTTC
>TRBJ1-2|-|TRBV6-2/TRBV6-3|-
CASSADRTPTNYGYTF
TGTGCCAGCAGCGCTGACCGGACACCTACTAACTATGGCTACACCTTC
>TRBJ2-1|-|TRBV5-1|TRBD2
CASSLEGLAGENEQFF
TGCGCCAGCAGCTTGGAGGGCCTAGCGGGAGAGAATGAGCAGTTCTTC
>TRBJ1-1|-|TRBV19|-
CASNLTVYEAFF
TGTGCCAGTAATTTGACAGTGTATGAAGCTTTCTTT
>TRBJ1-5|-|TRBV9|-
CASSPGGGNQPQHF
TGTGCCAGCAGTCCCGGAGGTGGCAATCAGCCCCAGCATTTT
>TRBJ1-6|once|TRBV6-4|TRBD1
CASAGGLVSGRTPLHF
TGTGCCAGCGCAGGGGGTTTAGTTTCGGGCCGGACACCCCTCCACTTT
>TRBJ1-2|-|TRBV4-2|-
CASSQGLAADYGYTF
TGTGCCAGCAGCCAAGGACTGGCGGCTGACTATGGCTACACCTTC
>TRBJ1-6|-|TRBV5-4|TRBD1
CASSPGQGARDSPLHF
TGTGCCAGCAGCCCGGGACAGGGGGCTAGGGATTCACCCCTCCACTTT
>TRBJ1-1|once|TRBV5-1|TRBD1
CASSYGQGGSETEAFF
TGCGCCAGCAGCTACGGACAGGGAGGGTCGGAGACTGAAGCTTTCTTT
>TRBJ2-7|once|TRBV27|TRBD2
CASSLREGPYEQYF
TGTGCCAGCAGTTTAAGGGAGGGGCCCTACGAGCAGTACTTC